The 11 T cell receptor beta chains below come from one sample, sequenced in a study of blood T cell repertoires in COVID-19. The repertoire was sequenced with immunoSEQ multiplex PCR; TCRdb's copy has only in-frame clones and lacks some. Found here are about 180,000 clones, 86% of them singletons; the top ten hold more than 20%. Sequenced sample: peripheral blood. These receptors came from a man in his 70s with active or convalescent COVID-19.

The chain has TRBV4-3 and TRBJ2-7; 8 bases line up with TRBD1. The CDR3 runs 16 residues. The V segment lost 1 base and the J segment 4 bases; nucleotides outside the gene matches: 9. Per the germline V gene, CDR1 is LGHNA and CDR2 is YSLEER. The CDR3 DNA reads as TGCGCCAGCAGCCAAGCAGTGGGGACAGGACCGTACGAGCAGTACTTC. Encoded protein: CASSQAVGTGPYEQYF.

This chain uses TRBV12-5 with TRBJ1-2, with unresolved D. The CDR3 runs to 13 residues. Trimming cost V 1 base and J 1 base, with 4 bases left between them. Germline-derived CDR1 and CDR2 are LGHNT and FRNRAP. CDR3 bases: TGTGCTAGTGGTTTGGACTATAACTATGGCTACACCTTC. This gives the protein CASGLDYNYGYTF.

V is TRBV4-3 and J is TRBJ2-2; 14 bases line up with TRBD2. V lost 5 bases, J lost 4 bases, and 6 bases stayed unmatched. This CDR3 is 17 amino acids long. The germline V gene encodes CDR1 LGHNA and CDR2 YSLEER. CDR3 nucleotide sequence: TGCGCCAGCAGCTCGACTAGCGGGGGGGCCAGCACCGGGGAGCTGTTTTTT. This translates into CASSSTSGGASTGELFF.

The rearrangement joins TRBV6-5 to TRBJ1-5; D might be TRBD1 (5 bases). V was trimmed by 6 bases and J by 2 bases, leaving 5 bases between them. The CDR3 spans 12 residues. The germline V gene encodes CDR1 MNHEY and CDR2 SVGAGI. The CDR3 spells CASRGGNQPQHF. The DNA for the CDR3 is TGTGCCAGCAGAGGGGGCAATCAGCCCCAGCATTTT.

The chain uses TRBV10-3 and TRBJ1-2; 7 bases fit TRBD1. Germline CDR1 and CDR2: ENHRY and SYGVKD. The CDR3 has 14 amino acids. Trimming removed 6 bases from V and 3 bases from J; junction bases left unmatched: 7. The CDR3 loop is CAISRTGVDYGYTF. CDR3 nucleotide sequence: TGTGCCATCAGCCGTACAGGGGTGGACTATGGCTACACCTTC.

J is TRBJ1-4 and V is TRBV28; the D gene is possibly TRBD1 (6 bases). This CDR3 is built from 15 residues. Germline CDR1 MDHEN, CDR2 SYDVKM. Trimming cost V 0 bases and J 4 bases, with 9 bases left between them. CDR3 sequence (DNA): TGTGCCAGCAGTTTATGGGACAGAAATAATGAAAAACTGTTTTTT. Residues: CASSLWDRNNEKLFF.

J is TRBJ1-1 and V is TRBV12-3 or TRBV12-4; D remains ambiguous. Trimming removed 4 bases from V and 7 bases from J, with 13 bases in between. The length of the CDR3 is 13 residues. CDR3 in DNA: TGTGCCAGCAGTTACGGGTTACAACTTGAAGCTTTCTTT. Translating it yields CASSYGLQLEAFF.

The genes are TRBV3-1 (or the pseudogene TRBV3-2) and TRBJ2-3; TRBD1 matches at 7 bases. In germline, CDR1 is LGHDT, CDR2 YNNKEL (reference sequence). The CDR3 consists of 17 residues. Germline trimming cut 0 bases from V and 4 bases from J; bases unmatched to any gene: 10. The CDR3 reads CASSQDRQGVWADTQYF. The CDR3, as DNA: TGTGCCAGCAGCCAAGATCGGCAGGGGGTATGGGCAGATACGCAGTATTTT.

CDR3 in DNA: TGTGCCAGCGACTTGTCGCAGGGGGCAGGTGGCTACACCTTC. Translation gives CASDLSQGAGGYTF. The chain uses TRBV7-2 and TRBJ1-2; the match to TRBD1 covers 8 bases. Germline values: CDR1 SGHTA, CDR2 FQGNSA. J gave up 7 bases and V 8 bases, and 12 bases lay outside the gene matches. The CDR3 is 14 amino acids.

The chain uses TRBV25-1 and TRBJ1-2; D call uncertain. Germline V gene data show CDR1 as MGHDK and CDR2 as SYGVNS. V was clipped by 3 bases and J by 5 bases, with 7 bases between them. The CDR3 runs 12 residues. CDR3 amino acids: CASSDLPYGYTF. DNA for the CDR3: TGTGCCAGCAGTGATCTCCCTTATGGCTACACCTTC.

This clone was seen just once. V usage is TRBV7-9 and J usage is TRBJ1-1, with 10 positions matching TRBD1. The germline CDR1 and CDR2 sequences are SEHNR and FQNEAQ (reference sequence). After removal of 0 bases from V and 11 bases from J, the junction contained 0 bases not matched to a gene. This CDR3 spans 12 amino acids. The CDR3: CASSLAGQGAFF. CDR3 nucleotide sequence: TGTGCCAGCAGCTTAGCGGGACAGGGGGCTTTCTTT.